This T cell receptor beta chain was found in a study of blood T cell repertoires in COVID-19. Turning to the study itself: The United States, Italy and Spain supplied acute and convalescent COVID-19 samples. PBMCs, B-cell-depleted T cells, or T cells provided the cDNA or gDNA that made up the material.

There are 12 residues in the CDR3. Trimming took 5 bases from V and 8 from J, leaving 9 bases between them. In the study's own analysis: Amplification of reference gene primers provided the estimated nucleated cell counts. The repertoire was sequenced with immunoSEQ multiplex PCR; TCRdb's copy has only in-frame clones and lacks some. That table is the source of V, J and clone size, and D and trimming were worked out from the DNA. Among around 170,000 clones listed, 80% to 90% were seen once. The chain recombines TRBV12-3 or TRBV12-4 with TRBJ1-4, with D possibly TRBD1 on 5 matching bases. Sequencing was done on a sample of peripheral blood. This receptor was obtained from a man in his forties or fifties with active or convalescent COVID-19. The CDR3 bases are TGTGCCAGCAGTCAGGGTGGCGAAAAACTGTTTTTT. Translation gives CASSQGGEKLFF.